Listed below are T cell receptor beta chains from one sample, sequenced in a study of T cell responses to AZD1222 COVID-19 vaccine. Some clones are missing from TCRdb's copy, which holds only in-frame ones; the method was immunoSEQ multiplex PCR. The table has about 100,000 clones, approximately 92% seen once. The material was peripheral blood, obtained on day 0 of AZD1222 vaccination. These receptors all stem from an adult in good health. CDR3s include the opening cysteine and the closing phenylalanine or tryptophan. D genes are given only for firm matches. Clone size, where shown, is once, few, many, or a class for clones that have expanded.

cdr3_nt: TGTGCCAGCAGCACCTCCAATGAGCAGTTCTTC; cdr3_aa: CASSTSNEQFF; d_call: NA; j_call: TRBJ2-1; v_call: TRBV5-6; clone_size: NA
cdr3_nt: TGTGCCACCAGCAGAGATTCTTTAGGGGGTTCCTACGAGCAGTACTTC; cdr3_aa: CATSRDSLGGSYEQYF; d_call: NA; j_call: TRBJ2-7; v_call: TRBV15; clone_size: once
cdr3_nt: TGCGCCAGCAGCCAAGGGACGAGGCTAGCGGGACATGAGAGGGTGCAGTTCTTC; cdr3_aa: CASSQGTRLAGHERVQFF; d_call: TRBD2; j_call: TRBJ2-1; v_call: TRBV4-3; clone_size: NA
cdr3_nt: TGTGCCAGCAGCCAAGATCGGGCTCTTCCTTACCCGCAGTATTTT; cdr3_aa: CASSQDRALPYPQYF; d_call: NA; j_call: TRBJ2-3; v_call: TRBV3-1/TRBV3-2; clone_size: NA
cdr3_nt: TGTGCCAGTAGTATGAACACAGACTATGGCTACACCTTC; cdr3_aa: CASSMNTDYGYTF; d_call: NA; j_call: TRBJ1-2; v_call: TRBV19; clone_size: NA
cdr3_nt: TGTGCCAGTAGTATAGGGACTAGCGGGAGACCCATCAACACCGGGGAGCTGTTTTTT; cdr3_aa: CASSIGTSGRPINTGELFF; d_call: TRBD2; j_call: TRBJ2-2; v_call: TRBV19; clone_size: NA
cdr3_nt: TGTGCCATCCCGGGACACCGAGACACAGATACGCAGTATTTT; cdr3_aa: CAIPGHRDTDTQYF; d_call: NA; j_call: TRBJ2-3; v_call: TRBV14; clone_size: NA
cdr3_nt: TGTGCCACCAGTGATTCCACTAGCGGGAGTCAGGATGAGCAGTTCTTC; cdr3_aa: CATSDSTSGSQDEQFF; d_call: TRBD2; j_call: TRBJ2-1; v_call: TRBV24-1; clone_size: NA
cdr3_nt: TGCGCCAGCAGCCCTCGGACAGGGGCGCGCGCAGATACGCAGTATTTT; cdr3_aa: CASSPRTGARADTQYF; d_call: TRBD1; j_call: TRBJ2-3; v_call: TRBV5-1; clone_size: NA
cdr3_nt: TGTGCCATCAGTGAGTCCGGACAGGGCGAAGCTTTCTTT; cdr3_aa: CAISESGQGEAFF; d_call: TRBD1; j_call: TRBJ1-1; v_call: TRBV10-3; clone_size: NA
cdr3_nt: TGCGCCAGCAGCCGGGACAGTCCTAATCAGCCCCAGCATTTT; cdr3_aa: CASSRDSPNQPQHF; d_call: TRBD1; j_call: TRBJ1-5; v_call: TRBV5-1; clone_size: NA
cdr3_nt: TGTGCCAGCAGCTCCTTAAACCGGACTATGAGGGTCCAAGAGACCCAGTACTTC; cdr3_aa: CASSSLNRTMRVQETQYF; d_call: NA; j_call: TRBJ2-5; v_call: TRBV7-8; clone_size: NA
cdr3_nt: TGTGCCAGCAGCTTAACTAGCGGGCCCAACAATGAGCAGTTCTTC; cdr3_aa: CASSLTSGPNNEQFF; d_call: TRBD2; j_call: TRBJ2-1; v_call: TRBV11-3; clone_size: NA
cdr3_nt: TGTGCCAGCAGGCTTGACAGGGTTACTCCTTATGGCTACACCTTC; cdr3_aa: CASRLDRVTPYGYTF; d_call: TRBD1; j_call: TRBJ1-2; v_call: TRBV6-5; clone_size: NA
cdr3_nt: TGTGCCAGCTCGGGAGGAGGGGACACTGAAGCTTTCTTT; cdr3_aa: CASSGGGDTEAFF; d_call: NA; j_call: TRBJ1-1; v_call: TRBV18; clone_size: NA
cdr3_nt: TGTGCCAGCAGCACCGGGACTATAACGCTAAATGAGCAGTTCTTC; cdr3_aa: CASSTGTITLNEQFF; d_call: TRBD2; j_call: TRBJ2-1; v_call: TRBV11-2; clone_size: few
cdr3_nt: TGTGCCAGCAGCTTTTCGACAGAGAACACTGAAGCTTTCTTT; cdr3_aa: CASSFSTENTEAFF; d_call: NA; j_call: TRBJ1-1; v_call: TRBV7-9; clone_size: once
cdr3_nt: TGTGCCAGCAGTGAGAGTCTAGCGGGGGCTAGCGAGCAGTTCTTC; cdr3_aa: CASSESLAGASEQFF; d_call: TRBD2; j_call: TRBJ2-1; v_call: TRBV2; clone_size: NA
cdr3_nt: TGTGCCAGCAGCATCCAAGAGACCCAGTACTTC; cdr3_aa: CASSIQETQYF; d_call: NA; j_call: TRBJ2-5; v_call: TRBV7-2; clone_size: once
cdr3_nt: TGTGCCAGCAGTTACCCCAGGAGCGGGGGGGTAGGTAGGGAGCAGTTCTTC; cdr3_aa: CASSYPRSGGVGREQFF; d_call: TRBD2; j_call: TRBJ2-1; v_call: TRBV6-2/TRBV6-3; clone_size: once
cdr3_nt: TGCGCCAGCAGCCAAGAACTAGCGGGCCCAGCGAGGGAGCTGTTTTTT; cdr3_aa: CASSQELAGPARELFF; d_call: TRBD2; j_call: TRBJ2-2; v_call: TRBV4-3; clone_size: NA
cdr3_nt: TGTGCCAGCAGCCAAGCCGTACCGAACCCCCACGAGCAGTACTTC; cdr3_aa: CASSQAVPNPHEQYF; d_call: NA; j_call: TRBJ2-7; v_call: TRBV14; clone_size: NA
cdr3_nt: TGTGCCAGCAGCGGCGGACAGGGGCTGACCTATGGCTACACCTTC; cdr3_aa: CASSGGQGLTYGYTF; d_call: TRBD1; j_call: TRBJ1-2; v_call: TRBV5-6; clone_size: NA
cdr3_nt: TGTGCCAGCAGCCCGGCGAGGGGATCGGGGACTGAAGCTTTCTTT; cdr3_aa: CASSPARGSGTEAFF; d_call: NA; j_call: TRBJ1-1; v_call: TRBV7-9; clone_size: NA
cdr3_nt: TGTGCCAGCAGGGGGACAGGTTACGAGCAGTACTTC; cdr3_aa: CASRGTGYEQYF; d_call: TRBD1; j_call: TRBJ2-7; v_call: TRBV12-3/TRBV12-4; clone_size: NA
cdr3_nt: TGTGCCAGCTCACCACTCGGGGCGACCACTGAAGCTTTCTTT; cdr3_aa: CASSPLGATTEAFF; d_call: NA; j_call: TRBJ1-1; v_call: TRBV18; clone_size: NA
cdr3_nt: TGTGCCAGCAGCTTCCTTTCAGGGGTCCAAGAGACCCAGTACTTC; cdr3_aa: CASSFLSGVQETQYF; d_call: NA; j_call: TRBJ2-5; v_call: TRBV7-2; clone_size: NA
cdr3_nt: TGTGCCAGCAGCCGGAGCACAGGGGGCGATCAGCCCCAGCATTTT; cdr3_aa: CASSRSTGGDQPQHF; d_call: TRBD1; j_call: TRBJ1-5; v_call: TRBV4-2; clone_size: medium-sized
cdr3_nt: TGTGCCACCAGCAGGGCCGGGACAGGGGGCTACAATGAGCAGTTCTTC; cdr3_aa: CATSRAGTGGYNEQFF; d_call: TRBD1; j_call: TRBJ2-1; v_call: TRBV15; clone_size: NA
cdr3_nt: TGTGCCAGCAGCTTTAATGTTGGACAGGGGGGACAGCCCCAGCATTTT; cdr3_aa: CASSFNVGQGGQPQHF; d_call: TRBD1; j_call: TRBJ1-5; v_call: TRBV7-9; clone_size: NA
cdr3_nt: TGTGCCAGCAGCCTATCTCGTCGACAGGGCTCCTCTGGGGCCAACGTCCTGACTTTC; cdr3_aa: CASSLSRRQGSSGANVLTF; d_call: TRBD1; j_call: TRBJ2-6; v_call: TRBV13; clone_size: NA
cdr3_nt: TGTGCCAGCAGTTTGGGCCTTAGCGCTTCCACAGATACGCAGTATTTT; cdr3_aa: CASSLGLSASTDTQYF; d_call: NA; j_call: TRBJ2-3; v_call: TRBV27; clone_size: NA
cdr3_nt: TGTGCCAGCAGTTTAGGGACAGGGGGCTTCCACGAGCAGTACTTC; cdr3_aa: CASSLGTGGFHEQYF; d_call: TRBD1; j_call: TRBJ2-7; v_call: TRBV28; clone_size: NA
cdr3_nt: TGTGCCAGCAGCCCCCGGCTGAGGGTCAATCAGCCCCAGCATTTT; cdr3_aa: CASSPRLRVNQPQHF; d_call: NA; j_call: TRBJ1-5; v_call: TRBV27; clone_size: NA
cdr3_nt: TGTGCCACCAGTGATCCTCTAGCGGGACTTAACAATGAGCAGTTCTTC; cdr3_aa: CATSDPLAGLNNEQFF; d_call: TRBD2; j_call: TRBJ2-1; v_call: TRBV24-1; clone_size: NA
cdr3_nt: TGCGCCAGCAGCCAAGAGGGTGGTTGGGGGTACACTGAAGCTTTCTTT; cdr3_aa: CASSQEGGWGYTEAFF; d_call: NA; j_call: TRBJ1-1; v_call: TRBV4-3; clone_size: NA
cdr3_nt: TGTGCCAGCAGCCAGCAGGGCCGAGAGCCCTACGAGCAGTACTTC; cdr3_aa: CASSQQGREPYEQYF; d_call: NA; j_call: TRBJ2-7; v_call: TRBV6-2/TRBV6-3; clone_size: NA